The source of this T cell receptor beta chain is a study of early T cells in non-severe SARS-CoV-2 infection. Study-level background: Unsorted whole-blood RNA was sequenced in bulk, leaving chains unpaired.

Each single cDNA molecule received a unique molecular identifier. TCRdb passed the 5' RACE reads through MiXCR, listing each CDR3 protein once. This table has tens of thousands of distinct CDR3 sequences, 12% appearing once. General study results and limits: Sequences matched to VDJdb favored anti-spike CD8 responses, while private and CD4 specificities were missed.

The V end lost 0 bases, the J end lost 9 bases, and 8 bases lay between the germline ends. The germline gives CDR1 SGHVS, CDR2 FNYEAQ. The CDR3 is 13 amino acids. This clonotype was counted a few times. Its antigen is unknown. The source is an adult who was a healthcare worker with PCR-confirmed SARS-CoV-2 infection or an uninfected control (not recorded which). The sequenced sample was whole blood. The chain carries TRBV7-6 and TRBJ2-2, with D perhaps matching TRBD1 (5 bases). In nucleotides, the CDR3 is TGTGCCAGCAGCTTAGCCTGGACACGGGAGCTGTTTTTT. This codes for CASSLAWTRELFF.